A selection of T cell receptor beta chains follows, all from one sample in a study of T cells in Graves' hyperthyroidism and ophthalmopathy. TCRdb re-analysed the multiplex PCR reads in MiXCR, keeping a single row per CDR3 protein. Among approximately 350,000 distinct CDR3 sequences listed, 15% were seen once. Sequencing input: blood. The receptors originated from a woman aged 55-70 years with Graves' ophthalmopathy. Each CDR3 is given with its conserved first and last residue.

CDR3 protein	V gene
CASSSRQGTNYEQYF	TRBV6-1
CSARVAPSGTQYF	TRBV20-1
CASSFVTGGETQYF	TRBV12-3/TRBV12-4
CASSPGTGERGETQYF	TRBV5-8
CASNLGTRGEEQYF	TRBV11-2
CSASLREGPHEQYF	TRBV20-1
CSARGGAGGQYQETQYF	TRBV20-1
CASSISGGFYEQYF	TRBV19
CASSRLGQRNSPLHF	TRBV7-6
CASSLGTSVGNEQFF	TRBV11-3
CASSIKGGQPQHF	TRBV19
CASSVDMGFEQYF	TRBV9
CASSWLAGAYNEQFF	TRBV5-1
CASRFQGGNEQFF	TRBV2
CSAPHPGQEIYGYTF	TRBV20-1
CASSPNRGVLYEQYF	TRBV7-3
CAISDPQQVNEQFF	TRBV10-3
CASSSGDRDQYF	TRBV12-3/TRBV12-4
CSASRGRAYNEQFF	TRBV20-1
CASSSPGVNTEAFF	TRBV28
CASMPLAGGNEQFF	TRBV5-1
CASSLGQSLSGANVLTF	TRBV5-1
CASSVSGINTGELFF	TRBV6-1
CASGLWTGATTYEQYF	TRBV12-5
CASTSGLSTGELFF	TRBV5-1
CASSSLAGAADTQYF	TRBV7-8
CASSATGDTGELFF	TRBV5-1
CASSVVGGSGSDTQYF	TRBV3-1
CASSESYAGGINHEQYF	TRBV10-2
CASSPGQGHWNEQFF	TRBV27
CASSLDRRSYEQYF	TRBV27
CSAKDLVKTGELFF	TRBV20-1
CASSPTGLSYEQYF	TRBV2
CSALWTSPDVTQYF	TRBV20-1
CATSRAKSPGANVLTF	TRBV15
CASSQTGDSYEQYF	TRBV3-1
CASSDRDASGYTF	TRBV7-9
CASRLAGEASYEQYF	TRBV4-1
CASSPLTGGYNEQFF	TRBV7-8
CSASGAEDTDTQYF	TRBV20-1
CASSLEMTAYEQYF	TRBV7-2
CASSNRDRVTEAFF	TRBV6-1
CASSPTLGQNGSPLHF	TRBV4-2
CASSPPSKDEQFF	TRBV19
CASTSQGEIYGYTF	TRBV2
CASSLVGPTGEGQPQHF	TRBV11-2
CASSSTVGSSYEQYF	TRBV2
CASSRNTLGEKLFF	TRBV5-1
CASSSSPNRGYEQYF	TRBV7-3
CASSQDPGLGEQYF	TRBV3-1
CASSWMGGEKLFF	TRBV5-1
CAWSVVWGAEYGYTF	TRBV30
CASSQRTGRSYNSPLHF	TRBV3-1
CASSYTPSASYELYF	TRBV6-9
CASSLDLYYGYTF	TRBV11-3
CSADNERDSTDTQYF	TRBV20-1
CASSGKGLAGAGEQFF	TRBV6-1
CASRNQGAQAFF	TRBV6-1
CASSQDNAGRYEQYF	TRBV4-2